The 26 T cell receptor beta chains below come from one sample, sequenced in a study of blood T cell repertoires in COVID-19. Sequenced by immunoSEQ multiplex PCR; TCRdb stores in-frame clones only, minus some. The data contain approximately 270,000 clones, approximately 90% of them seen just once; the ten biggest clones take up roughly 3%. Material for sequencing was peripheral blood. All receptors derive from a young man with active or convalescent COVID-19.

This clone occurred a few times. The chain employs TRBV25-1 and TRBJ1-1; D is ambiguous. This CDR3 is built from 16 residues. The germline gives CDR1 MGHDK, CDR2 SYGVNS. The V and J ends lost 5 bases and 2 bases respectively, with 18 bases between them. CDR3 DNA: TGTGCCAGCAGTTCTCTGGAGGGCTGGGAAAACACTGAAGCTTTCTTT. Translation gives CASSSLEGWENTEAFF. The whole variable domain, remainder taken from reference TRBV25-1 and TRBJ1-1, is EADIYQTPRYLVIGTGKKITLECSQTMGHDKMYWYQQDPGMELHLIHYSYGVNSTEKGDLSSESTVSRIRTEHFPLTLESARPSHTSQYLCASSSLEGWENTEAFFGQGTRLTVV.

The rearrangement uses TRBV15 and TRBJ2-2, with a possible D match to TRBD2 (6 bases). The CDR3 consists of 20 residues. V was pared by 0 bases and J by 1 base, with 21 bases between. The germline V gene has CDR1 LNHNV and CDR2 YYDKDF (reference sequence). As DNA, the CDR3 is TGTGCCACCAGCAGAGAAGGCGGGGCCGCCCTCATATTGAACACCGGGGAGCTGTTTTTT. This sequence encodes CATSREGGAALILNTGELFF.

This clone was counted only a few times. The rearrangement links TRBV19 to TRBJ1-1, with D uncertain. Germline values: CDR1 LNHDA, CDR2 SQIVND (reference sequence). CDR3 length: 15 residues. V was pared by 5 bases and J by 2 bases, with 15 bases between. The CDR3: CASSPSGGFNTEAFF. In nucleotides, the CDR3 is TGTGCCAGTAGTCCTAGTGGTGGATTTAACACTGAAGCTTTCTTT. The whole variable domain, remainder taken from reference TRBV19 and TRBJ1-1, is DGGITQSPKYLFRKEGQNVTLSCEQNLNHDAMYWYRQDPGQGLRLIYYSQIVNDFQKGDIAEGYSVSREKKESFPLTVTSAQKNPTAFYLCASSPSGGFNTEAFFGQGTRLTVV.

The chain employs TRBV7-2 and TRBJ2-5, with a tentative D call TRBD2 (5 bases). The CDR3 covers 16 residues. The germline V and J ends were trimmed by 2 bases and 4 bases, with 17 bases remaining between them. The V gene's germline CDR1 is SGHTA and CDR2 FQGNSA. The CDR3 spells CASSLLGASTGETQYF. In nucleotides, the CDR3 is TGTGCCAGCAGCTTACTGGGAGCCTCCACTGGAGAGACCCAGTACTTC.

This chain links TRBV7-7 with TRBJ2-2; TRBD1 aligns across 7 bases. The V segment lost 10 bases and the J segment 8 bases; nucleotides outside the gene matches: 10. This CDR3 comprises 13 residues. The germline CDR1 and CDR2 sequences are SSHAT and FNYEAQ (reference sequence). The CDR3 region has the DNA TGTGCCACCCAGACAGGGAATGGTGGGGAGCTGTTTTTT. As protein: CATQTGNGGELFF.

V is TRBV6-1 and J is TRBJ1-2; D is perhaps TRBD1 (5 bases). Per germline, CDR1 MNHNS and CDR2 SASEGT. The V end was cut by 4 bases, the J end by 5 bases, with 20 bases between. The CDR3 length is 16 residues. The CDR3 region is CASSALFQAGGYGYTF. CDR3 DNA: TGTGCCAGCAGTGCCCTTTTTCAGGCCGGGGGGTATGGCTACACCTTC.

The genes are TRBV27 and TRBJ1-1; D remains unclear. The CDR3 covers 14 residues. The V and J ends lost 6 bases and 1 base respectively, with 12 bases between them. CDR1 and CDR2 from the germline V gene are MNHEY and SMNVEV (reference sequence). CDR3 region: CASSVTVSNTEAFF. The CDR3 DNA follows: TGTGCCAGCAGCGTAACTGTGTCGAACACTGAAGCTTTCTTT.

The chain joins TRBV28 to TRBJ1-1; 7 nucleotides align to TRBD1. V lost 5 bases to trimming and J lost 3 bases; unmatched junction nucleotides: 12. From germline, CDR1 is MDHEN and CDR2 SYDVKM. The CDR3 is 16 residues long. CDR3 sequence reads: CASSRKAGGADTEAFF. The CDR3 nucleotides read TGTGCCAGCAGTCGGAAGGCAGGGGGTGCAGACACTGAAGCTTTCTTT.

The chain uses TRBV28 and TRBJ2-5; 7 positions match TRBD1. CDR1 and CDR2 from the germline V gene are MDHEN and SYDVKM. Germline trimming cut 7 bases from V and 2 bases from J; bases unmatched to any gene: 7. The CDR3 has 14 residues. DNA for the CDR3: TGTGCCAGCACTCGTCTGGACAGGCAAGAGACCCAGTACTTC. This encodes CASTRLDRQETQYF.

J is TRBJ2-1 and V is TRBV18; tentative D call: TRBD1 (5 bases). Trimming took off 1 base at V and 7 bases at J, with 5 bases between the two ends. CDR1 KGHSH and CDR2 LQKENI come from the germline V gene. This CDR3 is built from 12 residues. CDR3 bases: TGTGCCAGCTCACCACAGGGGAATGAGCAGTTCTTC. Amino acids: CASSPQGNEQFF.

To note about this clone: Distinct nucleotide sequences in the sample also encode this CDR3. The chain uses TRBV12-3 or TRBV12-4 and TRBJ1-2, with a tentative D call TRBD1 (6 bases). Deletions cut 5 bases from V and 3 bases from J, with 10 bases between. CDR3 length equals 13 residues. The CDR3 loop reads CASSPDSYYGYTF. In DNA form, the CDR3 reads TGTGCCAGCAGTCCGGACAGCTACTATGGCTACACCTTC.

This rearrangement joins TRBV19 to TRBJ1-5; D is perhaps TRBD1 (6 bases). V shed 5 bases and J shed 0 bases, with 17 bases lying between them. CDR3 length equals 17 residues. Germline CDR1 reads LNHDA; CDR2 reads SQIVND (reference sequence). The CDR3 here is CASSVGALGYSNQPQHF. The DNA for the CDR3 is TGTGCCAGTAGTGTGGGGGCCCTGGGGTATAGCAATCAGCCCCAGCATTTT.

J is TRBJ1-1 and V is TRBV7-6, with TRBD1 matching over 7 bases. CDR1 and CDR2 from the germline V gene are SGHVS and FNYEAQ. V gave up 5 bases and J gave up 0 bases; unmatched junction bases: 6. The CDR3 contains 15 residues. DNA of the CDR3: TGTGCCAGCAGCGCCTCACAGGGGCTGAACACTGAAGCTTTCTTT. Translation gives CASSASQGLNTEAFF.

This clone was observed a few times. The CDR3 reads CASSFRRNSGNTIYF. Here the CDR3 DNA reads TGTGCCAGCAGCTTCAGACGGAACAGTGGAAACACCATATATTTT. The V call is TRBV13, the J call TRBJ1-3; D gene unclear. The ends were cut back, 3 bases at V and 3 bases at J, with 12 bases in the middle. The germline V gene encodes CDR1 PRHDT and CDR2 FYEKMQ (reference sequence). This CDR3 contains 15 residues.

As concerns this clone: Different DNA sequences within this sample yield the same CDR3. The chain uses TRBV7-2 and TRBJ1-5; perhaps TRBD1 as D (6 bases). The CDR3 covers 14 residues. Germline V gene data show CDR1 as SGHTA and CDR2 as FQGNSA. Trimming stripped 3 bases from V and 1 base from J, with 7 bases between. The CDR3 loop reads CASSFQGSNQPQHF. The CDR3 DNA reads as TGTGCCAGCAGCTTTCAGGGGAGCAATCAGCCCCAGCATTTT.

The chain couples TRBV29-1 to TRBJ2-1, with TRBD2 matching 10 bases. The CDR3 totals 16 residues. Germline loops: CDR1 SQVTM, CDR2 ANQGSEA. The J segment lost 4 bases and the V segment lost 2 bases, leaving 8 bases of the junction unmatched. In nucleotides, the CDR3 is TGCAGCGTTGAAACGGTAGCGGGGGGCCCATACAATGAGCAGTTCTTC. Translating it yields CSVETVAGGPYNEQFF.

V gene TRBV4-3 combines with J gene TRBJ2-7, with 9 bases lining up with TRBD1. The junction had 7 bases not matched to a gene; V was cut back by 3 bases and J by 4 bases. The CDR3 has 15 amino acids. The germline V gene has CDR1 LGHNA and CDR2 YSLEER. CDR3 nucleotides: TGCGCCAGCAGCCAGGCGACAGGGGGTTCGTACGAGCAGTACTTC. Translating gives CASSQATGGSYEQYF.

The rearrangement uses TRBV6-2 or TRBV6-3 and TRBJ1-1, with D tentatively TRBD1 (5 bases). The length of the CDR3 is 14 residues. Trimming removed 6 bases at V and 1 base at J, with 12 bases between. Germline values: CDR1 MNHEY, CDR2 SVGEGT. The CDR3 sequence is CASSLRTSNTEAFF. DNA of the CDR3: TGTGCCAGCAGCCTCCGGACATCGAACACTGAAGCTTTCTTT.

The chain is built from TRBV12-3 or TRBV12-4 and TRBJ1-3; D remains unclear. The CDR3 totals 13 residues. Trimming cost V 5 bases and J 0 bases, with 5 bases left between them. The CDR3 nucleotides read TGTGCCAGCAGTCGGAGCTCTGGAAACACCATATATTTT. Encoded protein: CASSRSSGNTIYF.

The chain uses TRBV7-2 and TRBJ2-1, with 12 bases fitting TRBD2. The CDR3 extends over 15 amino acids. With V trimmed by 3 bases and J by 4 bases, 1 base remained unmatched. Germline lookup yields CDR1 SGHTA and CDR2 FQGNSA. In nucleotides, the CDR3 is TGTGCCAGCAGCTTCACTAGCGGGGGGTACAATGAGCAGTTCTTC. The encoded protein is CASSFTSGGYNEQFF.

V is TRBV12-3 or TRBV12-4 and J is TRBJ1-2; D call uncertain. The CDR3 is 13 residues long. V lost 3 bases to trimming and J lost 4 bases, with 9 bases between them. The CDR3 loop reads CASSFGVVYGYTF. DNA of the CDR3: TGTGCCAGCAGTTTCGGGGTAGTCTATGGCTACACCTTC.

The V and J genes are TRBV7-3 and TRBJ2-3; a weak D match, TRBD2 (5 bases). This CDR3 contains 16 residues. Germline loops: CDR1 SGHTA, CDR2 FQGTGA. The V gene lost 2 bases and the J gene lost 0 bases, with 12 bases spanning the gap. The CDR3 sequence is CASSLGAGRSTDTQYF. CDR3 nucleotides: TGTGCCAGCAGCTTAGGCGCGGGCCGTAGCACAGATACGCAGTATTTT.

This clone was counted only a few times. The chain has TRBV20-1 and TRBJ2-7, with 10 bases lining up with TRBD1. Looked up from germline, CDR1 is DFQATT and CDR2 is SNEGSKA (reference sequence). Germline trimming cut 3 bases from V and 2 bases from J; bases unmatched to any gene: 4. This CDR3 spans 14 amino acids. The CDR3 nucleotides read TGCAGTGCTAGTCCCGGGACAGGGGCCTACGAGCAGTACTTC. It translates to CSASPGTGAYEQYF.

J is TRBJ2-5 and V is TRBV18; D not resolved. The CDR3 length is 13 residues. Trimming shortened V by 2 bases and J by 4 bases, and 8 bases separated the two germline ends. Germline loops: CDR1 KGHSH, CDR2 LQKENI. In DNA form, the CDR3 reads TGTGCCAGCTCACCAGGCCAGGCAGAGACCCAGTACTTC. It codes for CASSPGQAETQYF.

The gene calls are TRBV11-1 and TRBJ2-7; D is unresolved. This CDR3 region has 13 residues. The germline V gene encodes CDR1 SGHAT and CDR2 FQDESV (reference sequence). V gave up 1 base and J gave up 3 bases, with 7 bases separating them. The CDR3 coding sequence is TGTGCCAGCAGCTTAGTTTACAGCTACGAGCAGTACTTC. It specifies CASSLVYSYEQYF.

Of note for this clone: This specimen includes other DNA sequences encoding the same CDR3. V gene TRBV18 combines with J gene TRBJ2-3; 7 nucleotides line up with TRBD2. The germline CDR1 and CDR2 sequences are KGHSH and LQKENI. After removal of 6 bases from V and 5 bases from J, the junction contained 2 bases not matched to a gene. The CDR3 has 12 residues. CDR3 sequence: CASSPSGDTQYF. CDR3 DNA: TGTGCCAGCTCTCCTAGCGGAGATACGCAGTATTTT.